This T cell receptor beta chain was found in a study of T cell changes during pregnancy in multiple sclerosis. The CDR3 spans 17 residues. CDR1 is PRHDT and CDR2 is FYEKMQ in the germline V gene (reference sequence). V shed 5 bases, J shed 0 bases, and the junction held 10 bases outside the gene matches. The assay was immunoSEQ multiplex PCR, and TCRdb's table has in-frame clones only and misses some. Among 30,000 to 45,000 clones listed, about 90% were seen once. The source material was CD8+ T cells from peripheral blood mononuclear cells, sampled before pregnancy. The receptor was derived from a female donor with multiple sclerosis, enrolled in a pregnancy study. The chain carries TRBV13 and TRBJ2-1; 7 bases fit TRBD1. The DNA for the CDR3 is TGTGCCAGCAGCCTAGAGGGACAGACGAGCTCCTACAATGAGCAGTTCTTC. As protein: CASSLEGQTSSYNEQFF. Based on the CDR3 plus reference TRBV13 and TRBJ2-1, the full variable domain is AAGVIQSPRHLIKEKRETATLKCYPIPRHDTVYWYQQGPGQDPQFLISFYEKMQSDKGSIPDRFSAQQFSDYHSELNMSSLELGDSALYFCASSLEGQTSSYNEQFFGPGTRLTVL.